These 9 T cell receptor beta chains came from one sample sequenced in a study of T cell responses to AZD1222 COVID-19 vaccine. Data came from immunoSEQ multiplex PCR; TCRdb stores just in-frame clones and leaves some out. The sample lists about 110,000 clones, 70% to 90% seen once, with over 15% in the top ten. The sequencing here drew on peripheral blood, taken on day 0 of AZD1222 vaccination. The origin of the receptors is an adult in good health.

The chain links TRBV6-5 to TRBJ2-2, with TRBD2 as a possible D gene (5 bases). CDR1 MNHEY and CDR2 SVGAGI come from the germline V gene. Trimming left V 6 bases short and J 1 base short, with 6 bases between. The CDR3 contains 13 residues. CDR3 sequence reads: CASRAVNTGELFF. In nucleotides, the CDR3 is TGTGCCAGCAGAGCGGTGAACACCGGGGAGCTGTTTTTT.

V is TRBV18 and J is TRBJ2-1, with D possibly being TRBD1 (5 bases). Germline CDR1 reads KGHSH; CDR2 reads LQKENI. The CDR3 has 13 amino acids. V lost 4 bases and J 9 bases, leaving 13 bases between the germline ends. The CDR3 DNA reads TGTGCCAGCTCACTTGATCAGGGAAGTGAGCAGTTCTTC. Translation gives CASSLDQGSEQFF.

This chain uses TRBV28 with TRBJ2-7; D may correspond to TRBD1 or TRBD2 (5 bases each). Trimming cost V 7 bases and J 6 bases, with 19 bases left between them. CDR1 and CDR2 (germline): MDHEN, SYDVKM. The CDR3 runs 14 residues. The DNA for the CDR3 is TGTGCCAGCAATCGATTGGGGGTTCGGGGCGAGCAGTACTTC. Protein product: CASNRLGVRGEQYF.

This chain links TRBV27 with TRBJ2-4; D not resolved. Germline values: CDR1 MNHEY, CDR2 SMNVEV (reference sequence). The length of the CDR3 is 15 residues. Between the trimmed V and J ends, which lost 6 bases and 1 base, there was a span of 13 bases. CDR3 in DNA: TGTGCCAGCAGCCTAGAAAACGGGGCCAAAAACATTCAGTACTTC. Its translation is CASSLENGAKNIQYF.

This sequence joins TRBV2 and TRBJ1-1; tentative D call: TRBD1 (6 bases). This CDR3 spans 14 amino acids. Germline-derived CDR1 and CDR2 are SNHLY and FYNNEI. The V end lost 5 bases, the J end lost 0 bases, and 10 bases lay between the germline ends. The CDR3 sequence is CASSYTGLNTEAFF. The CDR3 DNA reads TGTGCCAGCAGTTATACAGGGCTGAACACTGAAGCTTTCTTT.

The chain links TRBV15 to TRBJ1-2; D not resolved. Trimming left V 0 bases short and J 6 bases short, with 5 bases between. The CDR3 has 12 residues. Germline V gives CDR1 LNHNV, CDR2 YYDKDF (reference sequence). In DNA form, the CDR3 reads TGTGCCACCAGCAGAGACCGACATGGCTACACCTTC. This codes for CATSRDRHGYTF.

Here the CDR3 reads CASPKGSSSYNEQFF. In nucleotides, the CDR3 is TGTGCCAGCCCCAAGGGGTCCAGCTCCTACAATGAGCAGTTCTTC. V and J are TRBV2 and TRBJ2-1; maybe TRBD1 (5 bases). Germline values: CDR1 SNHLY, CDR2 FYNNEI. The CDR3 length is 15 residues. The V end lost 8 bases, the J end lost 0 bases, and 14 bases lay between the germline ends.

CDR3 sequence reads: CASSFGGSNTGELFF. Here the CDR3 DNA reads TGTGCCAGCAGCTTTGGGGGCTCGAACACCGGGGAGCTGTTTTTT. The chain recombines TRBV11-3 with TRBJ2-2; a possible D gene is TRBD1 (6 bases). With 3 bases removed from V and 0 bases from J, the gap between germline ends came to 8 bases. From germline, CDR1 is SGHNT and CDR2 YENEEA. The CDR3 is 15 amino acids.

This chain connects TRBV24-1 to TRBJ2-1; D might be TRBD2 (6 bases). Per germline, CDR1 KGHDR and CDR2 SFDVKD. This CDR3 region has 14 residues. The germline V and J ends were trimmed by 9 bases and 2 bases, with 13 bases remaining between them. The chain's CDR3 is CATGQLAPYNEQFF. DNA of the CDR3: TGTGCCACCGGTCAACTAGCCCCCTACAATGAGCAGTTCTTC.